This T cell receptor beta chain derives from a study of regulatory T cells in long-lasting Graves disease (dated by TCRdb to about 2021). With respect to the entire study: Patients with newly diagnosed Graves' disease had been on antithyroid drugs for under 3 months. A total of about 33 samples underwent TCR sequencing, from around 13 patients with persistent Graves' disease and about 20 patients with newly diagnosed Graves' disease. This study used TCR sequencing and RNA sequencing of peripheral blood to compare persistent Graves' disease patients against newly diagnosed Graves' disease patients. The study was registered as a clinical trial and conducted in China.

Receptor libraries were prepared by multiplex PCR. The run used an Illumina HiSeq 4000. TCR beta libraries were built with iRepertoire HTBI primers and Arm-PCR amplification of CDR3 regions. Gel purification was performed on PCR products prior to sequencing. On the authors' methods: Across samples, around 58 TRBV and 14 TRBJ segments were identified and used for gene usage analysis of CDR3 amino acid clonotypes. COPE and FqMerger were used to merge the filtered high-quality paired reads into contigs. BLAST was used to align contigs to IMGT TRBV, TRBD and TRBJ reference genes, with CDR3 defined following IMGT. Any clonotype with a frequency above 0.1% was counted as a highly expanded clone. Shannon entropy was used to measure repertoire diversity, and the Gini coefficient was used to measure V-J evenness. Public clonotypes were defined as clonotypes shared by more than one individual. TCRdb reran the public reads through fastp at Q25 and MiXCR, keeping productive beta chains. All rows with the same CDR3 protein become a single entry with the most common DNA and genes. TCRdb, rather than the study authors, made the V and J calls. The sample data list about 440,000 distinct CDR3 sequences, and about 16% of these were observed just once. The biggest ten clones account for about a sixth of the sample.

V loses 4 bases at its end and J loses 5 bases; junction bases beyond the gene matches: 9. Spanning cysteine to phenylalanine, the CDR3 consists of 15 amino acids. Only CDR3 DNA remains: 45 bases, in frame from the first base. According to the germline V gene, CDR1 reads SQVTM and CDR2 reads ANQGSEA. As regards this clonotype: Its antigen target is currently unknown. No much larger clone exists at a distance of one base, and base qualities are not known.

What the work shows at the level of the full study, not this receptor alone: Only the TCR beta chain was sequenced and analyzed. Persistent disease showed preferential use of TRBV28, TRBJ1-2 and TRBJ2-5, whereas newly diagnosed disease favored TRBV20-1 and TRBJ2-1. Persistent patients shared more public clonotypes among themselves (fewer than 3,000) than newly diagnosed patients did (about 970). Lower TCR Shannon entropy and fewer highly expanded clones were observed in persistent Graves' disease patients than in newly diagnosed patients, which suggested clonal expansion. As a limitation, the authors acknowledged that the small sample size may reduce accuracy. Peripheral blood alone was examined, since thyroid tissue, which constituted the primary lesion, could not be accessed.

What the time point label conveys for this sample: newly diagnosed GD, antithyroid drugs for less than 3 months. For both TCR sequencing and RNA sequencing, RNA was extracted from PBMCs in TRIzol. The diagnosis of Graves' disease followed American Thyroid Association guidelines. Patients were recruited from an endocrinology department in Xi'an, China. Each patient gave 7.5 to 10 milliliters of peripheral blood, collected in an EDTA anticoagulant tube. Ficoll Paque Plus density gradient separation was used to isolate PBMCs, and no further T cell sorting was done. An Agilent 2100 Bioanalyzer and agarose gel were used to check RNA quality, and a NanoDrop 2000 was used to measure RNA concentration. The sample also formed part of further work on T cells in Graves' hyperthyroidism and ophthalmopathy. As the second publication notes: Stable Graves' hyperthyroidism was defined as no progression to ophthalmopathy during 18 months of follow-up. Hyperthyroidism patients were newly diagnosed, with disease duration under 2 months, and aged 18 to 65 years. Exclusion was applied to patients with uncontrolled infections, other autoimmune diseases, pregnancy or lactation. Diagnoses were based on clinical symptoms, serum thyroxine and TRAb, thyroid ultrasound and orbital computed tomography. A first-round RT-PCR of the TCR CDR3 used the HTBI primer set with the Qiagen OneStep RT-PCR kit. Most expanded thyroid clonotypes (frequency above 0.001) were also detected in blood, a finding suggesting that blood repertoires may reflect thyroid immune responses. Ophthalmopathy was separated from stable hyperthyroidism by a 13 V-J signature model, with approximately 90% sensitivity and 81% to 83% specificity obtained in cross-validation and 80%/75% obtained in testing. During validation, the model predicted progression to ophthalmopathy a median of approximately six months ahead of onset, with more than 55% sensitivity and under 85% specificity. A discovery cohort of about a hundred patients, about 40 with Graves' ophthalmopathy and more than 55 with stable Graves' hyperthyroidism, was used to find distinguishing TCR V-J signatures. An independent validation cohort of around 19 hyperthyroidism patients and roughly 16 patients who later progressed to ophthalmopathy tested prospective prediction of ophthalmopathy. For training and testing, the 100 or so patients in the discovery cohort were randomly divided in a 7:3 ratio. In addition, the study compared T-cell repertoires in thyroid tissue and in blood from several Graves' hyperthyroidism patients. After blood sampling, hyperthyroidism patients were treated with methimazole at a starting dose of 30 mg daily, and ophthalmopathy patients were treated with high-dose intravenous methylprednisolone. The libraries were constructed in a second round of multiplex PCR and then size-selected and purified. The libraries were sequenced on an Illumina HiSeq2000 using paired-end 100 bp reads. SOAPnuke was used to process the raw data, with reads discarded if the reads contained adapters or uncalled bases, had a mean Phred below 15, or lacked an exact constant-primer or identifier match. High-quality paired reads were merged with COPE v1.2.5, and unique nucleotide sequences were defined as clonotypes. Clonotypes were aligned to IMGT TRBV, TRBD and TRBJ reference segments using MiTCR v1.1. The analysis included only V-J combinations with a frequency above 0.0001, which together covered approximately 99% of the repertoires. The TCS score was defined as F50 (clonal expansion) divided by E x V (chaos), with BLOSUM62-based TCRdist calculated between CDR3 peptides within each V-J. Welch's t-statistics and random forest reduced roughly 500 V-J features to 13, which were used in a naive Bayes classifier (R e1071). No statistical method was used to set the sample size in advance, and investigators knew the group allocation. The paper reports TCR Vbeta CDR3 sequencing of some 140 peripheral blood samples: around 45 ophthalmopathy, 75 to 80 hyperthyroidism and around 17 progressor patients.

The chain is made from TRBV29-1 and TRBJ2-7, with 12 middle bases fitting TRBD2. The clonotype comes from a woman aged 25-40 years with Graves disease. Donor details come from another sample of the same person, matched by shared clones. The source material was peripheral blood mononuclear cells (PBMCs), sampled at new diagnosis, from a patient treated with antithyroid drugs. The CDR3 corresponds to CSVAPRASGRDEQYF. The nucleotides are TGCAGCGTTGCGCCTAGGGCTAGCGGGAGGGACGAGCAGTACTTC.